This T cell receptor (beta chain) comes out of a study of T cells in tuberculosis. Study-level findings and limits: Using the GMM-specific repertoire gave around 90% accuracy versus over 60% with motifs.

With respect to this clone: Its antigen remains unknown.

TCRdb's copy holds only in-frame clones and misses some; the assay was immunoSEQ multiplex PCR. The sample includes roughly 40,000 clones, 95% of them seen just once. Germline values: CDR1 MNHEY, CDR2 SMNVEV (reference sequence). After removal of 3 bases from V and 4 bases from J, the junction contained 4 bases not matched to a gene. CDR3 length: 15 amino acids. Source material: PBMCs. The TCR sequence derives from a donor between 10 and 35 years old with latent tuberculosis or without tuberculosis infection. V and J are TRBV27 and TRBJ1-1, with 11 bases identical to TRBD1. The CDR3 sequence is CASSFAGTGGTEAFF. In DNA form, the CDR3 reads TGTGCCAGCAGTTTCGCCGGGACAGGGGGCACTGAAGCTTTCTTT.